Below are 8 T cell receptor beta chains sequenced from a single sample in a study of blood T cell repertoires in COVID-19. Using immunoSEQ multiplex PCR, the repertoire was profiled, and TCRdb retains in-frame clones only, with some absent. This table has under 150,000 clones, 85% to 90% appearing once. The sequencing input was peripheral blood. The receptors shown here come from a woman aged 45 to 65 with acute or convalescent COVID-19.

This chain uses TRBV6-5 with TRBJ1-5; possible D gene TRBD1, 6 bases. This CDR3 is built from 14 residues. Germline V CDR1 and CDR2: MNHEY, SVGAGI. The germline V and J ends were trimmed by 5 bases and 2 bases, with 10 bases remaining between them. CDR3 sequence reads: CASSRTDGNQPQHF. Written as DNA, the CDR3 is TGTGCCAGCAGTAGGACAGACGGCAATCAGCCCCAGCATTTT.

The chain joins TRBV4-3 to TRBJ1-2; unclear D gene. The V end was cut by 0 bases, the J end by 5 bases, with 13 bases between. CDR1 and CDR2 from the germline V gene are LGHNA and YSLEER. The CDR3 has 15 residues. The CDR3 reads CASSQERMRVYGYTF. As DNA, the CDR3 is TGCGCCAGCAGCCAAGAAAGGATGAGGGTTTATGGCTACACCTTC.

The chain combines TRBV10-2 with TRBJ1-2; weak D call: TRBD1 (6 bases). The CDR3 runs 13 residues. V dropped 10 bases and J dropped 2 bases, with 14 bases sitting between them. Germline V lookup: CDR1 WSHSY, CDR2 SAAADI. The CDR3 region is CATLADSNYGYTF. The CDR3 DNA reads as TGCGCCACCCTGGCGGACAGCAACTATGGCTACACCTTC.

The V gene is TRBV2, the J gene TRBJ1-1, with D unclear. The CDR3 covers 13 residues. V lost 1 base and J lost 4, with 7 bases in between. CDR1 and CDR2 (germline): SNHLY, FYNNEI. CDR3 sequence (DNA): TGTGCCAGCAGTGAAGGTCTGCGCACTGAAGCTTTCTTT. Translated, it gives CASSEGLRTEAFF. Drawing the rest from reference TRBV2 and TRBJ1-1, the complete variable domain is EPEVTQTPSHQVTQMGQEVILRCVPISNHLYFYWYRQILGQKVEFLVSFYNNEISEKSEIFDDQFSVERPDGSNFTLKIRSTKLEDSAMYFCASSEGLRTEAFFGQGTRLTVV.

This clone was observed a handful of times. The genes are TRBV7-9 and TRBJ2-5; D is perhaps TRBD2 (6 bases). V lost 1 base to trimming and J lost 2 bases, with 20 bases between them. CDR1 SEHNR and CDR2 FQNEAQ come from the germline V gene (reference sequence). The CDR3 is made up of 18 amino acids. The CDR3 region is CASSLGHGFGSRQETQYF. CDR3 nucleotides: TGTGCCAGCAGCTTAGGTCACGGGTTCGGGAGTCGGCAAGAGACCCAGTACTTC.

CDR3 loop: CASSKHIRDRGSPLHF. CDR3 sequence (DNA): TGTGCCAGCAGCAAACACATACGGGACAGGGGGTCACCCCTCCACTTT. V usage is TRBV7-6 and J usage is TRBJ1-6; 11 nucleotides line up with TRBD1. Germline V lookup: CDR1 SGHVS, CDR2 FNYEAQ. The V and J ends lost 5 bases and 10 bases, in that order; junction bases with no gene match: 10. The CDR3 covers 16 residues.

V is TRBV28 and J is TRBJ1-2; D perhaps matches TRBD1 (6 bases). V dropped 7 bases and J dropped 1 base, with 10 bases sitting between them. The germline gives CDR1 MDHEN, CDR2 SYDVKM. This CDR3 region has 13 residues. For the CDR3, the DNA is TGTGCCAGCAATAACAGGGATAACTATGGCTACACCTTC. It specifies CASNNRDNYGYTF.

CDR3 in amino acids: CAIGERGQDTEAFF. CDR3 DNA: TGTGCCATCGGAGAGAGGGGGCAGGACACTGAAGCTTTCTTT. The rearrangement uses TRBV10-3 and TRBJ1-1, with 7 bases aligning to TRBD1. V lost 8 bases and J lost 3; bases outside the gene matches: 9. CDR3 size: 14 residues. Germline V lookup: CDR1 ENHRY, CDR2 SYGVKD.